A selection of T cell receptor beta chains follows, all from one sample in a study of blood T cell repertoires in COVID-19. The assay was immunoSEQ multiplex PCR, and TCRdb's table has in-frame clones only and misses some. The sample shows about 87,000 clones, over 75% of them seen only once. The sequencing input was peripheral blood. The receptors come from a woman older than 75 with active or convalescent COVID-19. Each CDR3 is given with its conserved first and last residue. D genes are given only for firm matches. The size entry is marked missing in some rows and otherwise reads once, few, many or a size class.

cdr3_aa,cdr3_nt,d_call,clone_size,v_call,j_call
CASSLGRGASYNEQFF,TGTGCCAGCAGCTTGGGTCGGGGGGCTAGCTACAATGAGCAGTTCTTC,.,few,TRBV5-5,TRBJ2-1
CASSQSGGNYGYTF,TGCGCCAGCAGTCAATCGGGAGGAAACTATGGCTACACCTTC,.,.,TRBV23-1,TRBJ1-2
CASTGGGGDYGYTF,TGTGCCAGCACCGGGGGAGGGGGTGACTATGGCTACACCTTC,.,.,TRBV28,TRBJ1-2
CASSLAEAYTGELFF,TGTGCCAGCAGCTTAGCGGAGGCCTACACCGGGGAGCTGTTTTTT,.,few,TRBV11-1,TRBJ2-2
CASRLGGGVEQYF,TGTGCCAGCAGGCTGGGGGGTGGAGTCGAGCAGTACTTC,.,.,TRBV12-3/TRBV12-4,TRBJ2-7
CASSYSERDSPLHF,TGTGCCAGCAGTTACTCGGAGAGGGATTCACCCCTCCACTTT,.,.,TRBV6-6,TRBJ1-6
CASRRLGEQYF,TGTGCCAGCAGGAGACTTGGCGAGCAGTACTTC,.,.,TRBV2,TRBJ2-7
CASSPGGGNSPLHF,TGTGCCAGCAGCCCCGGGGGGGGGAATTCACCCCTCCACTTT,.,.,TRBV3-1/TRBV3-2,TRBJ1-6
CASREGGFLPGQGEYGYTF,TGTGCCAGCAGGGAGGGCGGCTTTCTACCGGGACAGGGGGAGTATGGCTACACCTTC,TRBD1,.,TRBV27,TRBJ1-2
CARNGNEQFF,TGTGCCAGAAACGGCAATGAGCAGTTCTTC,.,.,TRBV5-3,TRBJ2-1
CSVRTGFLLEDSNYGYTF,TGCAGCGTTAGGACAGGGTTCCTCCTGGAAGATTCTAACTATGGCTACACCTTC,TRBD1,.,TRBV29-1,TRBJ1-2